A selection of T cell receptor beta chains follows, all from one sample in a study of blood T cell repertoires in COVID-19. TCRdb keeps only in-frame clones here, not all; method: immunoSEQ multiplex PCR. The sample holds more than 150,000 clones, 65% to 80% seen once. The sequencing sample was made of peripheral blood. The receptors here all came from a man aged 45-65 years who had recovered from COVID-19. Each CDR3 is given without its conserved first and last residue. Clone size appears in some rows only: once, few, many, or a class for an expanded clone.

TRBJ1-6	TRBV12-3/TRBV12-4	10	NA	ASSFGGTVND
TRBJ1-3	TRBV9	14	few	ASSVGTGYSGNTIY
TRBJ2-2	TRBV6-5	12	NA	ASSRVGVTGELF
TRBJ2-1	TRBV11-2	12	NA	ASSSGTSGSKEF
TRBJ2-5	TRBV19	11	NA	ASSPPRQETQY
TRBJ1-2	TRBV10-1	11	NA	ASSAGTAYGYT
TRBJ2-5	TRBV18	9	NA	ASSPQGTQY
TRBJ2-7	TRBV5-1	11	NA	ASSPTNFYEQY
TRBJ2-1	TRBV5-1	20	NA	ASSLPGLAGGPVPQFYNEQF
TRBJ2-3	TRBV30	12	NA	AWSRDIRTDTQY
TRBJ2-7	TRBV3-1/TRBV3-2	11	NA	ASSQAQTYEQY
TRBJ2-4	TRBV30	11	NA	AWRPLAKNIQY
TRBJ1-2	TRBV19	12	NA	ASSWDRANYGYT
TRBJ2-3	TRBV19	12	NA	ASNTDRGADTQY
TRBJ2-1	TRBV28	12	NA	AIAGTSGSDEQF
TRBJ2-7	TRBV18	14	NA	ASSQPGLAGGDEQY
TRBJ1-6	TRBV10-3	11	NA	AIRDLTGSPLH
TRBJ2-1	TRBV6-1	13	NA	ASSERPGGWNEQF
TRBJ1-1	TRBV18	11	NA	ASSWDRTLEAF
TRBJ1-4	TRBV2	13	few	ASSATTGRNEKLF
TRBJ2-7	TRBV5-1	15	few	ASSLDFLGAPNYEQY
TRBJ2-7	TRBV29-1	10	NA	SVSGERYEQY
TRBJ1-1	TRBV19	13	NA	ATKGTGGLNTEAF
TRBJ2-1	TRBV27	11	few	ASSLGPGNEQF
TRBJ2-5	TRBV11-2	11	NA	ASSPDREETQY
TRBJ2-7	TRBV6-5	13	NA	ASKWTSGNHYEQY
TRBJ2-7	TRBV4-3	12	NA	ASSHRTGIYEQY
TRBJ1-5	TRBV28	12	NA	ASSLFRSDQPQH
TRBJ1-1	TRBV5-1	15	NA	ASSRGSGQGANTEAF
TRBJ2-1	TRBV6-5	14	NA	ASSSSGLAGTHEQF
TRBJ1-1	TRBV19	12	NA	ASSIGQPNTEAF
TRBJ2-1	TRBV28	14	NA	ASAKRSTGGYNEQF
TRBJ1-3	TRBV5-1	14	few	ASSRAGQPEGNTIY
TRBJ2-3	TRBV5-1	12	NA	ASRDTSGTDTQY
TRBJ2-7	TRBV13	11	NA	ASSFTTGGEQY
TRBJ2-7	TRBV6-5	10	NA	ASSSQGAEQY
TRBJ2-6	TRBV9	15	NA	ASSAPRELGGANVLT
TRBJ2-7	TRBV11-2	13	NA	ASSAYSGGPYEQY
TRBJ1-2	TRBV18	11	NA	ASSPRQNYGYT
TRBJ2-7	TRBV28	14	NA	ASRPAGTSASYEQY
TRBJ2-5	TRBV7-3	11	NA	ASSLSGGETQY
TRBJ1-1	TRBV6-5	12	NA	ALQTAARNTEAF
TRBJ2-5	TRBV9	13	NA	ASSLSDGRVETQY
TRBJ2-7	TRBV10-3	15	once	AISDPYGRGRSYEQY
TRBJ1-6	TRBV10-3	13	NA	AISAQTGDNSPLH
TRBJ1-1	TRBV29-1	11	NA	SATDRGNTEAF
TRBJ2-7	TRBV27	11	NA	ASRRQSTYEQY
TRBJ2-5	TRBV11-3	13	NA	ASSLGGTLQETQY
TRBJ2-1	TRBV19	11	NA	ASSRGQGREQF
TRBJ2-5	TRBV28	15	NA	ASSLWRLAGERETQY
TRBJ2-5	TRBV29-1	10	NA	SVRDSNPTQY
TRBJ1-1	TRBV4-1	14	NA	ASSQDLFSVDTEAF